A selection of T cell receptor beta chains follows, all from one sample in a study of cytomegalovirus exposure and HLA in healthy donors. Method: immunoSEQ multiplex PCR; TCRdb's copy keeps in-frame clones and lacks some. The repertoire holds around 150,000 clones, with approximately 9% as singletons. The material sequenced was PBMCs. Every receptor here comes from a male donor in good health and CMV-seronegative. CDR3s include the opening cysteine and the closing phenylalanine or tryptophan. D genes are given only for firm matches. Clone size is shown for a subset of rows, as once, few, many or a class of expanded clone.

CDR3 protein: CASSSQTGGGEKLFF; CDR3 DNA: TGTGCCAGCAGCTCCCAGACAGGGGGCGGTGAAAAACTGTTTTTT; V gene: TRBV7-2; D gene: TRBD1; clone size: few; J gene: TRBJ1-4
CDR3 protein: CASNGGWETQYF; CDR3 DNA: TGTGCCAGCAACGGGGGGTGGGAGACCCAGTACTTC; V gene: TRBV28; D gene: TRBD2; clone size: few; J gene: TRBJ2-5
CDR3 protein: CASGRGGLNSYEQYF; CDR3 DNA: TGTGCCAGCGGACGGGGTGGGTTAAATTCCTACGAGCAGTACTTC; V gene: TRBV25-1; D gene: NA; clone size: NA; J gene: TRBJ2-7
CDR3 protein: CASSQGHMNTEAFF; CDR3 DNA: TGCGCCAGCAGCCAAGGACACATGAACACTGAAGCTTTCTTT; V gene: TRBV4-3; D gene: NA; clone size: NA; J gene: TRBJ1-1
CDR3 protein: CAWSKPGRTRREAFF; CDR3 DNA: TGTGCCTGGAGTAAACCAGGACGCACCCGACGGGAGGCTTTCTTT; V gene: TRBV30; D gene: NA; clone size: few; J gene: TRBJ1-1
CDR3 protein: CASSPQGDLYGYTF; CDR3 DNA: TGTGCCAGCAGCCCGCAGGGTGACCTCTATGGCTACACCTTC; V gene: TRBV9; D gene: NA; clone size: NA; J gene: TRBJ1-2
CDR3 protein: CASSGAGGWNTEAFF; CDR3 DNA: TGCGCCAGCAGCGGGGCAGGAGGGTGGAACACTGAAGCTTTCTTT; V gene: TRBV5-1; D gene: NA; clone size: few; J gene: TRBJ1-1
CDR3 protein: CAISEGQGRTGELFF; CDR3 DNA: TGTGCCATCAGTGAAGGACAGGGTCGCACCGGGGAGCTGTTTTTT; V gene: TRBV10-3; D gene: TRBD1; clone size: NA; J gene: TRBJ2-2
CDR3 protein: CASSLGNGFYEQYF; CDR3 DNA: TGTGCCAGCAGCTTAGGTAACGGGTTCTACGAGCAGTACTTC; V gene: TRBV11-2; D gene: NA; clone size: few; J gene: TRBJ2-7
CDR3 protein: CASEGGSNTGELFF; CDR3 DNA: TGCGCCAGCGAGGGAGGGTCGAACACCGGGGAGCTGTTTTTT; V gene: TRBV5-1; D gene: TRBD2; clone size: few; J gene: TRBJ2-2
CDR3 protein: CASSSSGLGANVLTF; CDR3 DNA: TGTGCCAGCAGTTCAAGCGGACTGGGGGCCAACGTCCTGACTTTC; V gene: TRBV27; D gene: NA; clone size: NA; J gene: TRBJ2-6
CDR3 protein: CASSLGGLAGGQETQYF; CDR3 DNA: TGCGCCAGCAGCTTGGGGGGACTAGCGGGGGGCCAAGAGACCCAGTACTTC; V gene: TRBV5-1; D gene: TRBD2; clone size: few; J gene: TRBJ2-5
CDR3 protein: CASSSGAVISGNTIYF; CDR3 DNA: TGTGCCAGCAGCTCTGGGGCGGTAATCTCTGGAAACACCATATATTTT; V gene: TRBV9; D gene: NA; clone size: few; J gene: TRBJ1-3
CDR3 protein: CASGEGGRVSPLHF; CDR3 DNA: TGTGCCAGTGGGGAGGGAGGTAGAGTTTCACCCCTCCACTTT; V gene: TRBV6-1; D gene: NA; clone size: NA; J gene: TRBJ1-6
CDR3 protein: CASSYKGKGFRGYTF; CDR3 DNA: TGTGCCAGCAGTTACAAGGGGAAGGGGTTCAGGGGCTACACCTTC; V gene: TRBV6-5; D gene: NA; clone size: NA; J gene: TRBJ1-2
CDR3 protein: CASGTGMNTEAFF; CDR3 DNA: TGTGCCAGTGGGACAGGCATGAACACTGAAGCTTTCTTT; V gene: TRBV19; D gene: TRBD1; clone size: few; J gene: TRBJ1-1
CDR3 protein: CASSQDKDTHHGYTF; CDR3 DNA: TGCGCCAGCAGCCAAGATAAAGATACACACCATGGCTACACCTTC; V gene: TRBV4-3; D gene: NA; clone size: few; J gene: TRBJ1-2
CDR3 protein: CASSPDLGVSNQPQHF; CDR3 DNA: TGCGCCAGCAGCCCCGACCTCGGGGTTAGCAATCAGCCCCAGCATTTT; V gene: TRBV4-1; D gene: NA; clone size: few; J gene: TRBJ1-5
CDR3 protein: CASRPQGYNQPQHF; CDR3 DNA: TGTGCCAGCAGACCCCAGGGTTACAATCAGCCCCAGCATTTT; V gene: TRBV6-5; D gene: NA; clone size: few; J gene: TRBJ1-5
CDR3 protein: CATKGADGNTIYF; CDR3 DNA: TGTGCCACCAAGGGGGCAGATGGAAACACCATATATTTT; V gene: TRBV7-8; D gene: TRBD1; clone size: NA; J gene: TRBJ1-3
CDR3 protein: CASSNRDRGTDTQYF; CDR3 DNA: TGTGCCAGCAGCAACCGGGACAGGGGCACAGATACGCAGTATTTT; V gene: TRBV13; D gene: TRBD1; clone size: few; J gene: TRBJ2-3
CDR3 protein: CASSQDIETETNYGYTF; CDR3 DNA: TGCGCCAGCAGCCAAGATATAGAGACAGAAACTAACTATGGCTACACCTTC; V gene: TRBV4-1; D gene: NA; clone size: few; J gene: TRBJ1-2
CDR3 protein: CASSQDPGGQKLFF; CDR3 DNA: TGCGCCAGCAGCCAAGACCCTGGGGGCCAAAAACTGTTTTTT; V gene: TRBV4-3; D gene: NA; clone size: NA; J gene: TRBJ1-4
CDR3 protein: CAWSVSFAGNTIYF; CDR3 DNA: TGTGCCTGGAGTGTTTCATTTGCTGGAAACACCATATATTTT; V gene: TRBV30; D gene: NA; clone size: NA; J gene: TRBJ1-3
CDR3 protein: CASSLVSGRDYGYTF; CDR3 DNA: TGCGCCAGCAGCTTGGTCTCCGGCAGGGACTATGGCTACACCTTC; V gene: TRBV5-1; D gene: NA; clone size: NA; J gene: TRBJ1-2
CDR3 protein: CASSHDTSGYNEQFF; CDR3 DNA: TGCGCCAGCAGCCACGACACGAGTGGCTACAATGAGCAGTTCTTC; V gene: TRBV4-1; D gene: NA; clone size: few; J gene: TRBJ2-1
CDR3 protein: CARSLRFEDTEAFF; CDR3 DNA: TGTGCCAGGAGTCTCCGGTTCGAGGACACTGAAGCTTTCTTT; V gene: TRBV19; D gene: NA; clone size: NA; J gene: TRBJ1-1
CDR3 protein: CASSWPSTSGGPNTGELFF; CDR3 DNA: TGTGCCAGCAGTTGGCCCTCGACTAGCGGGGGGCCAAACACCGGGGAGCTGTTTTTT; V gene: TRBV27; D gene: TRBD2; clone size: NA; J gene: TRBJ2-2
CDR3 protein: CASSQDRGGDYGYTF; CDR3 DNA: TGCGCCAGCAGCCAAGATAGGGGTGGGGACTATGGCTACACCTTC; V gene: TRBV4-3; D gene: NA; clone size: NA; J gene: TRBJ1-2
CDR3 protein: CASSLDGSLTGGYTF; CDR3 DNA: TGTGCCAGCAGCTTAGACGGTTCTTTAACCGGTGGCTACACCTTC; V gene: TRBV7-9; D gene: NA; clone size: few; J gene: TRBJ1-2